The TCR beta chain described here comes from a study of T cell responses to AZD1222 COVID-19 vaccine. Sequenced by immunoSEQ multiplex PCR; TCRdb stores in-frame clones only, minus some. The table has about 140,000 clones, roughly 88% seen once. The study, taken as a whole, reports: Two AZD1222 administrations were followed by greater Spike-specific TCR breadth and depth. It should be noted that donors were predominantly white British and more often female, and clonal diversity was possibly underestimated.

The CDR3 runs 13 residues. The ends were cut back, 1 base at V and 5 bases at J, with 8 bases in the middle. Germline loops: CDR1 SGHTA, CDR2 FQGNSA. As concerns this clone: Its antigen is unidentified.

This receptor was taken from an adult in good health. The chain has TRBV7-2 and TRBJ1-1, with no clear D. Material: peripheral blood, obtained on day 0 of AZD1222 vaccination. The CDR3: CASSLDSWTEAFF. In DNA, the CDR3 is TGTGCCAGCAGCTTAGATTCCTGGACTGAAGCTTTCTTT.